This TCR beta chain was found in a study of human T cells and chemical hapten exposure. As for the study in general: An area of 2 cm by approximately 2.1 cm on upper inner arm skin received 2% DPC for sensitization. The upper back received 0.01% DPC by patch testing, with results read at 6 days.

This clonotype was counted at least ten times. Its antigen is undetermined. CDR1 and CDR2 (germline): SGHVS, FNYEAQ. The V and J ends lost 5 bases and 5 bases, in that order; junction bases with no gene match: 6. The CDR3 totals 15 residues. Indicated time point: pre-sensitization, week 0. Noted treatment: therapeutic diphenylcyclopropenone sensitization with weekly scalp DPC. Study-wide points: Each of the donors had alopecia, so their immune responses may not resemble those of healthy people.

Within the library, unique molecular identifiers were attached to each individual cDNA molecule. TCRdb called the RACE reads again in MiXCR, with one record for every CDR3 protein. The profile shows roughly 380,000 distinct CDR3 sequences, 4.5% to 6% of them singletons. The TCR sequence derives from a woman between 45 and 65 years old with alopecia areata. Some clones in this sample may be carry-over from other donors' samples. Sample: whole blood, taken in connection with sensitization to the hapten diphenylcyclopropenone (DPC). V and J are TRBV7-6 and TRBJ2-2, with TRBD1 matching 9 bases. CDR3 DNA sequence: TGTGCCAGCAGCAGAGACAGGGGGTTTACCGGGGAGCTGTTTTTT. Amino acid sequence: CASSRDRGFTGELFF.